Following are 13 T cell receptor beta chains from one sample sequenced in a study of T cells in Graves' hyperthyroidism and ophthalmopathy. What was amplified from RNA transcripts were TCR beta CDR3 regions. The study used the HTBI primer set for a first-round RT-PCR of the TCR CDR3. TCRdb redid the calling of the multiplex PCR reads with MiXCR, one entry per CDR3 protein. The data hold over 150,000 distinct CDR3 sequences, with around 17% observed a single time. The sequenced sample consisted of blood. These receptors all stem from a woman aged 45-65 years with Graves' hyperthyroidism.

This clonotype was seen a few times. The gene calls are TRBV7-2 and TRBJ1-5, with unresolved D. The CDR3 sequence is 16 residues long. Between the trimmed V and J ends, which lost 1 base and 4 bases, there was a span of 14 bases. Germline-derived CDR1 and CDR2 are SGHTA and FQGNSA. CDR3 loop: CASSLGVRSDNQPQHF. CDR3 DNA sequence: TGTGCCAGCAGCTTAGGTGTTAGGTCAGATAATCAGCCCCAGCATTTT.

This clonotype was observed many times. The chain carries TRBV14 and TRBJ1-4; no reliable D call. V lost 5 bases and J lost 4, with 8 bases in between. Germline V gene data show CDR1 as SGHDN and CDR2 as FVKESK. This CDR3 has 13 amino acids. The CDR3 nucleotides are TGTGCCAGCAGCGGGTCAGTTAATGAAAAACTGTTTTTT. Translation gives CASSGSVNEKLFF.

Points on this clonotype: The CDR3 does not end in the conserved phenylalanine or tryptophan, so this is likely a read error. The CDR3 reads CASSLWTENYGYTS. CDR3 nucleotides: TGCGCCAGCAGCTTGTGGACAGAAAACTATGGCTACACCTCC. V and J are TRBV5-1 and TRBJ1-2, with D possibly TRBD1 on 6 matching bases. Germline-derived CDR1 and CDR2 are SGHRS and YFSETQ. Deletions cut 1 base from V and 2 bases from J, with 9 bases between. The CDR3 covers 14 residues.

V gene TRBV7-9 combines with J gene TRBJ2-1; 11 bases fit TRBD2. This CDR3 has 15 residues. In germline, CDR1 is SEHNR, CDR2 FQNEAQ (reference sequence). V lost 3 bases to trimming and J lost 5 bases; unmatched junction nucleotides: 3. DNA of the CDR3: TGTGCCAGCAGCTTGGGACTAGCGGCTAACAATGAGCAGTTCTTC. Its protein is CASSLGLAANNEQFF.

This sequence joins TRBV7-9 and TRBJ2-2, with 12 bases that match TRBD2. V trimming: 5 bases; J trimming: 7 bases; junction bases outside the gene matches: 8. Germline values: CDR1 SEHNR, CDR2 FQNEAQ (reference sequence). CDR3 size: 16 residues. The CDR3 reads CASSPGLAGRYGELFF. In DNA form, the CDR3 reads TGTGCCAGCAGCCCCGGACTAGCGGGAAGGTACGGGGAGCTGTTTTTT.

This clonotype was seen a few times. The chain combines TRBV20-1 with TRBJ2-5; D remains unclear. The V gene lost 0 bases and the J gene lost 3 bases, with 17 bases spanning the gap. CDR3 length: 16 residues. Germline V gene lookup returns CDR1 DFQATT and CDR2 SNEGSKA (reference sequence). CDR3 DNA: TGCAGTGCTAGAGATCCAAGAGAACCACGAGAAGAGACCCAGTACTTC. It is translated as CSARDPREPREETQYF.

This clonotype was seen ten or more times. The chain links TRBV11-2 to TRBJ1-4; possibly TRBD1 for D (6 bases). V was shortened by 5 bases and J by 5 bases, with 18 bases between the two germline ends. CDR1 and CDR2 from the germline V gene are SGHAT and FQNNGV. This CDR3 contains 16 residues. The CDR3 region is CASSPRLGQGNEKLFF. The CDR3 nucleotides read TGTGCCAGCAGCCCCCGCCTGGGGCAGGGGAATGAAAAACTGTTTTTT.

This clonotype was counted ten times or more. This rearrangement joins TRBV10-1 to TRBJ1-1, with 7 bases identical to TRBD1. After removal of 6 bases from V and 0 bases from J, the junction contained 1 base not matched to a gene. CDR3 length equals 13 residues. Germline V gene lookup returns CDR1 WNHNN and CDR2 SYGVQD (reference sequence). The CDR3 DNA follows: TGCGCCAGCAGGGGACAGTTGAACACTGAAGCTTTCTTT. Translation: CASRGQLNTEAFF.

This clonotype has just a few counts. Compared with germline, one end of the junction differs, possibly owing to a read error. J is TRBJ1-5 and V is TRBV6-1; 7 nucleotides line up with TRBD1. The V gene's germline CDR1 is MNHNS and CDR2 SASEGT. The CDR3 consists of 15 residues. The CDR3 DNA reads TGTACCAGCAGTGGAGACAGGGAAGGCAATCAGCCCCAGCATTTT. This translates into CTSSGDREGNQPQHF.

This clonotype was seen ten or more times. V usage is TRBV3-1 and J usage is TRBJ2-1; 8 nucleotides agree with TRBD1. The CDR3 consists of 15 residues. The trim removed 6 bases at V and 4 bases at J, leaving 8 bases unmatched. Germline V CDR1 and CDR2: LGHDT, YNNKEL (reference sequence). The CDR3: CASSPDRGQYNEQFF. The CDR3 DNA is TGTGCCAGCAGTCCTGACAGGGGCCAATACAATGAGCAGTTCTTC.

This clonotype was picked up a small number of times. The chain has TRBV10-2 and TRBJ2-1; D remains unclear. V gave up 4 bases and J gave up 6 bases, with 13 bases separating them. This CDR3 has 14 amino acids. From germline, CDR1 is WSHSY and CDR2 SAAADI. The CDR3 DNA is TGCGCCAGCAGTGCCCCGGACCCCAGCAATGAGCAGTTCTTC. Encoded protein: CASSAPDPSNEQFF.

The chain uses TRBV20-1 and TRBJ1-1, with TRBD1 matching 8 bases. The length of the CDR3 is 13 residues. The germline CDR1 and CDR2 sequences are DFQATT and SNEGSKA (reference sequence). Trimming cost V 8 bases and J 2 bases; bases outside gene matches: 7. The CDR3 sequence: CSPNQGANTEAFF. CDR3 sequence (DNA): TGCAGTCCTAATCAGGGGGCCAACACTGAAGCTTTCTTT.

Only a few counts were recorded for this clonotype. This chain uses TRBV30 with TRBJ2-7; TRBD1 matches 7 bases. With 3 bases clipped from V and 9 bases from J, the junction kept 17 bases outside the gene matches. The CDR3 consists of 15 residues. Germline CDR1 is GTSNPN and CDR2 is SVGIG (reference sequence). The DNA of the CDR3 is TGTGCCTGGAGACAGGGGTCTCTACTCCCCGTGGGGCAGTACTTC. Residues: CAWRQGSLLPVGQYF.